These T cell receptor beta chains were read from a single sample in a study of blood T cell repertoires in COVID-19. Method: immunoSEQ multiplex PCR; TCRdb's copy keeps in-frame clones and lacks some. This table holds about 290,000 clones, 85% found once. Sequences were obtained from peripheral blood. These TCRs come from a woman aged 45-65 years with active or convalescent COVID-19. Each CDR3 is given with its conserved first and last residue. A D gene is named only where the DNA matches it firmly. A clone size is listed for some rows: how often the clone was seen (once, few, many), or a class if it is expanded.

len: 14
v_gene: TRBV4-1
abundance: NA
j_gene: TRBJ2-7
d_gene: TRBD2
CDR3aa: CASSSAAGEYEQYF
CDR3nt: TGCGCCAGCAGCTCGGCAGCGGGAGAATACGAGCAGTACTTC

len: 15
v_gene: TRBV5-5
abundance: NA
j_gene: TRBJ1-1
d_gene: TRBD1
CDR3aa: CASSASGGGYTEAFF
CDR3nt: TGTGCCAGCAGCGCCTCAGGGGGCGGGTACACTGAAGCTTTCTTT

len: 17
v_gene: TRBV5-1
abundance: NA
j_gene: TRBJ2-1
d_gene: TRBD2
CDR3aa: CASSLGLREGRFSEQFF
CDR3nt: TGCGCCAGCAGCTTGGGCCTCAGGGAGGGCCGTTTCTCTGAGCAGTTCTTC

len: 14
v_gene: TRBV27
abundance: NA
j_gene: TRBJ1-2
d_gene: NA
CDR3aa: CASSLSGGLRGYTF
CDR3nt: TGTGCCAGCAGTTTATCGGGAGGGTTGCGGGGCTACACCTTC

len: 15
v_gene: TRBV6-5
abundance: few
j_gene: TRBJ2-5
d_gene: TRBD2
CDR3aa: CASSLGLAGGETQYF
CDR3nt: TGTGCCAGCAGTCTCGGACTAGCGGGAGGAGAGACCCAGTACTTC

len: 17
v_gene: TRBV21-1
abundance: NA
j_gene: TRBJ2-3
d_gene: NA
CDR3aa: CASSSRLAGAGADTQYF
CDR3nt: TGTGCCAGCAGCAGCAGACTAGCGGGAGCCGGCGCAGATACGCAGTATTTT

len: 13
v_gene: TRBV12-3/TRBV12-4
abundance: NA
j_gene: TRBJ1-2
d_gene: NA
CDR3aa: CASSLDRVNGYTF
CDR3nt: TGTGCCAGCAGTTTAGACAGGGTCAATGGCTACACCTTC

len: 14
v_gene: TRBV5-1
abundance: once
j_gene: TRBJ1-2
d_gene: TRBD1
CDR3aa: CASWDRLLNYGYTF
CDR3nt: TGCGCCAGTTGGGACAGGCTCCTGAACTATGGCTACACCTTC

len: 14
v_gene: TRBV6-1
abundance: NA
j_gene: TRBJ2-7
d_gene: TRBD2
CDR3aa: CASSEAGDGYEQYF
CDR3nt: TGTGCCAGCAGTGAGGCGGGAGACGGATACGAGCAGTACTTC

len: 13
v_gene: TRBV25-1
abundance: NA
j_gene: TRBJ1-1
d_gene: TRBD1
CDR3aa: CASGGTANTEAFF
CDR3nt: TGTGCCAGCGGCGGGACAGCGAACACTGAAGCTTTCTTT

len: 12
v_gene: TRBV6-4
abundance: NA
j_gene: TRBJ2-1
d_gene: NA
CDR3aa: CASSGVGNEQFF
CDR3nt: TGTGCCAGCAGTGGAGTTGGCAATGAGCAGTTCTTC

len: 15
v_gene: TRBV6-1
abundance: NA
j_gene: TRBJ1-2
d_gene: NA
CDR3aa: CASSEQGSANYGYTF
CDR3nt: TGTGCCAGCAGTGAACAGGGCTCAGCTAACTATGGCTACACCTTC

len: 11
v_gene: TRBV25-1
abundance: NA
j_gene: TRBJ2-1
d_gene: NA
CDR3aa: CAAGRTNEQFF
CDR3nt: TGTGCCGCAGGCAGAACTAATGAGCAGTTCTTC

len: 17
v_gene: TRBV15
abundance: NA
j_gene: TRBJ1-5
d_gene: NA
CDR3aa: CATSRVAVAPRRQPQHF
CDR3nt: TGTGCCACCAGCAGAGTGGCGGTGGCCCCCAGACGTCAGCCCCAGCATTTT

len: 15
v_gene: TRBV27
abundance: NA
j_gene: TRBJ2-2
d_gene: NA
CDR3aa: CASSPNSGNTGELFF
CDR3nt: TGTGCCAGCAGCCCCAATAGCGGTAACACCGGGGAGCTGTTTTTT

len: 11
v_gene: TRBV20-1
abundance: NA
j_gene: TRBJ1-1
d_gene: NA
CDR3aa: CSASVHTEAFF
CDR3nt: TGCAGTGCCTCCGTCCACACTGAAGCTTTCTTT

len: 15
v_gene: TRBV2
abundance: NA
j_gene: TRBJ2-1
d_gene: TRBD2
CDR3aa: CATLPTSGAYNEQFF
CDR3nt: TGTGCCACCCTACCGACTAGCGGGGCCTATAATGAGCAGTTCTTC

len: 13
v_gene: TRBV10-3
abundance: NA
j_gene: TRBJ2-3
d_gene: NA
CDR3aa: CAITGTLQDTQYF
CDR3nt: TGTGCCATCACTGGGACTCTCCAAGATACGCAGTATTTT

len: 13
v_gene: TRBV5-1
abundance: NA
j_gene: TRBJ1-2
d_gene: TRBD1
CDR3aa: CASSLETGYGYTF
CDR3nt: TGCGCCAGCAGCTTGGAGACAGGGTATGGCTACACCTTC

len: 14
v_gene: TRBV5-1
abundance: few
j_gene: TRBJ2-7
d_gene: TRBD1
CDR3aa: CASSFRQGVYEQYF
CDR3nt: TGCGCCAGCAGCTTTAGGCAGGGGGTGTACGAGCAGTACTTC

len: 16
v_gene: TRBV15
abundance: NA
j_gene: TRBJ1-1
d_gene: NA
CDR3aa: CATSRDDTRGSTEAFF
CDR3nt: TGTGCCACCAGCAGAGATGACACGAGGGGGAGCACTGAAGCTTTCTTT

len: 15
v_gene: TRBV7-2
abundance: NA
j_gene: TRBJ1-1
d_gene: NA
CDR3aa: CASSPFGGRDTEAFF
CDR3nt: TGTGCCAGCAGCCCTTTCGGGGGGCGGGACACTGAAGCTTTCTTT

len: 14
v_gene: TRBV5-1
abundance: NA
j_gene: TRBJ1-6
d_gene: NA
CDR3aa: CASSLAGRGSPLHF
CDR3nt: TGCGCCAGCAGCTTGGCAGGTAGGGGTTCACCCCTCCACTTT

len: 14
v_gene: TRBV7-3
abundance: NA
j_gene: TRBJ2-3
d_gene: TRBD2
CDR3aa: CASSRAGDADTQYF
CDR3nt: TGTGCCAGCAGCCGAGCGGGAGATGCAGATACGCAGTATTTT

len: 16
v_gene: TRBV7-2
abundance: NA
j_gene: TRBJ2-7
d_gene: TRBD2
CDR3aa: CASSVGSSGRLYEQYF
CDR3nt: TGTGCCAGCAGCGTTGGTTCTAGCGGGAGGCTCTACGAGCAGTACTTC

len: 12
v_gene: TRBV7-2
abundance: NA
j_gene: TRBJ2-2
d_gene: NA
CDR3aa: CASSSIHRELFF
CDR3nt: TGTGCCAGCAGCTCTATTCACCGGGAGCTGTTTTTT

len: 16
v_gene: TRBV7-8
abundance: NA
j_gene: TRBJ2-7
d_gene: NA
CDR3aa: CASSRGRDSRAYEQYF
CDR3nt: TGTGCCAGCAGCCGAGGCCGGGACTCCCGAGCCTATGAGCAGTACTTC

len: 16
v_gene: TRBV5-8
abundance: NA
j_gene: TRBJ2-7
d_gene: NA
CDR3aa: CASSLGLTNRAGEQYF
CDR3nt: TGTGCCAGCAGCTTGGGCCTAACTAACAGGGCCGGCGAGCAGTACTTC

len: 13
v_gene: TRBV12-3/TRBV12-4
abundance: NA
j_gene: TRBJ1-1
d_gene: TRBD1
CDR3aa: CASSPDRGEAAFF
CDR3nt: TGTGCCAGCAGTCCGGACAGGGGGGAGGCAGCTTTCTTT

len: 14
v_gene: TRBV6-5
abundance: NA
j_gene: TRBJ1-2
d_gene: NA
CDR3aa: CASSYSSQFYGYTF
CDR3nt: TGTGCCAGCAGTTACTCGTCACAGTTCTATGGCTACACCTTC

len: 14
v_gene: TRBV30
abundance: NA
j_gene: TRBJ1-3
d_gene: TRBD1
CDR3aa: CAWSFSGTGATIYF
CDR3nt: TGTGCCTGGAGTTTTTCCGGGACAGGGGCCACCATATATTTT

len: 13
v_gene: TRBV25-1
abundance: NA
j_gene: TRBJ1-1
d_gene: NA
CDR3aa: CASSKGAHTEAFF
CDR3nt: TGTGCCAGCAGTAAAGGGGCCCACACTGAAGCTTTCTTT

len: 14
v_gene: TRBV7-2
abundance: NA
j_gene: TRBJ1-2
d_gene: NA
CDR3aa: CASSLSYSFYGYTF
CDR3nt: TGTGCCAGCAGCTTAAGCTACAGCTTCTATGGCTACACCTTC

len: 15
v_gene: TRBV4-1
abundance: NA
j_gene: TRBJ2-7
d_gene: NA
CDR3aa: CASSHVQGMSYEQYF
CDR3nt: TGCGCCAGCAGCCACGTACAGGGAATGTCCTACGAGCAGTACTTC

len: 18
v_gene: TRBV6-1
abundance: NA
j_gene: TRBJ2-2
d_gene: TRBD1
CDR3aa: CASSEARTGGVPTGELFF
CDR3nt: TGTGCCAGCAGTGAAGCGAGGACAGGGGGCGTCCCCACCGGGGAGCTGTTTTTT

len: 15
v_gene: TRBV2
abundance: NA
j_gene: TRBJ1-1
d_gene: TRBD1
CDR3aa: CASRPGQGAYTEAFF
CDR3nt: TGTGCCAGCAGACCTGGACAGGGGGCTTACACTGAAGCTTTCTTT

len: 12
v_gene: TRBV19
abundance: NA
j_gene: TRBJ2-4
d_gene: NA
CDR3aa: CASSLLGNIQYF
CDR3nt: TGTGCCAGTAGTCTACTAGGGAACATTCAGTACTTC

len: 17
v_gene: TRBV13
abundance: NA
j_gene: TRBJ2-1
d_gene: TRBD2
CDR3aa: CASSLFSGRFAYNEQFF
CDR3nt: TGTGCCAGCAGCTTATTTAGCGGGAGGTTCGCCTACAATGAGCAGTTCTTC

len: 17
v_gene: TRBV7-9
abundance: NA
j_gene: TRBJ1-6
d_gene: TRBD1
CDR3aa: CASSPQSGQGANSPLHF
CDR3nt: TGTGCCAGCAGTCCACAGTCGGGACAGGGGGCGAATTCACCCCTCCACTTT

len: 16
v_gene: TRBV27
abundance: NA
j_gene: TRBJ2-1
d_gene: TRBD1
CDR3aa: CASSPPRDRGYNEQFF
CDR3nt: TGTGCCAGCAGCCCCCCCCGGGACAGGGGGTACAATGAGCAGTTCTTC

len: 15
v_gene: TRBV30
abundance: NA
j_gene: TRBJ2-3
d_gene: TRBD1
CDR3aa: CAWAQGALSTDTQYF
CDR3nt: TGTGCCTGGGCACAGGGGGCTTTGAGCACAGATACGCAGTATTTT